This T cell receptor beta chain came from a study of human T cells and chemical hapten exposure. About the research overall: All patients underwent weekly scalp dosing with diphenylcyclopropenone for the full roughly 25-week study. Patch tests applied 0.01% DPC to the upper back and were scored after 6 days.

This CDR3 comprises 19 residues. Germline trimming cut 1 base from V and 3 bases from J; bases unmatched to any gene: 13. CDR1 and CDR2 from the germline V gene are LGHDT and YNNKEL (reference sequence). Time point: patch test 2, 6 weeks after DPC sensitization. Treatment noted: therapeutic diphenylcyclopropenone sensitization with weekly scalp DPC. Venepuncture was done earlier than the placement of each patch test. Each CDR3 protein is one row after TCRdb ran MiXCR on the RACE reads. The table has over 100,000 distinct CDR3 sequences, 9.2% seen once. The origin of this receptor is a woman between 40 and 55 years old with alopecia areata. Some clones in this sample may be carry-over from other donors' samples. This specimen was whole blood, taken in connection with sensitization to the hapten diphenylcyclopropenone (DPC). The V gene is TRBV3-1, the J gene TRBJ2-3; 10 nucleotides line up with TRBD2. CDR3 protein: CASSQVGAGGPIMTDTQYF. In nucleotides, the CDR3 is TGTGCCAGCAGCCAAGTTGGAGCGGGGGGGCCGATCATGACAGATACGCAGTATTTT.